This T cell receptor (beta chain) was captured in a study of shared clonotypes between healthy human individuals. Study-wide results and limits: Naive subsets tended to show greater estimated richness than memory subsets.

The protocol was immunoSEQ multiplex PCR, while the TCRdb copy is restricted to in-frame clones and leaves out a portion. The sample has some 1 million clones, around 74% seen once; the top ten hold approximately 1.5%. In this sample, this clone turned up once. Its antigen is unidentified. The TCR was taken from a man younger than 35 in good health. The sample taken for sequencing was memory CD4+ T cells sorted from blood. Subset indicated: CD45RA-negative fraction.

CDR3 in amino acids: CASSALPTGELFF. The CDR3 DNA is TGTGCCAGCAGTGCCCTCCCGACCGGGGAGCTGTTTTTT. The rearrangement links TRBV2 to TRBJ2-2; D not resolved. CDR1 SNHLY and CDR2 FYNNEI come from the germline V gene. CDR3 length: 13 residues. V was shortened by 4 bases and J by 5 bases, with 8 bases between the two germline ends.